The entry that follows covers one T cell receptor beta chain sequence. The antigen remains undetermined. A TCRbeta library incorporating unique molecular identifiers was prepared. TCRdb ran MiXCR on the PCR reads and lists one entry per CDR3 protein. The data show hundreds of thousands of distinct CDR3 sequences, around 13% seen once. This entry is derived from a study of T-cell reconstitution after alpha-beta-depleted transplantation in children. This CDR3 is 18 amino acids long. Germline loops: CDR1 MGHRA, CDR2 YSYEKL. Losses at the gene ends were 0 bases for V and 2 bases for J; bases not matched to a gene: 11. Regarding the study as a whole: A year post-transplant, T-cell counts and diversity derived mostly from newly produced T cells.

The sequence derives from a girl aged 2 to 10 with congenital amegakaryocytic thrombocytopenia, due to receive a stem cell transplant. This sequence joins TRBV4-1 and TRBJ2-5, with 8 bases identical to TRBD2. The material sequenced was PBMCs, taken before TCRalphabeta/CD19-depleted stem cell transplant. CDR3 sequence (DNA): TGCGCCAGCAGCCAAGATTGGACTAGCAGAAAGAAACAAGAGACCCAGTACTTC. It is translated as CASSQDWTSRKKQETQYF.